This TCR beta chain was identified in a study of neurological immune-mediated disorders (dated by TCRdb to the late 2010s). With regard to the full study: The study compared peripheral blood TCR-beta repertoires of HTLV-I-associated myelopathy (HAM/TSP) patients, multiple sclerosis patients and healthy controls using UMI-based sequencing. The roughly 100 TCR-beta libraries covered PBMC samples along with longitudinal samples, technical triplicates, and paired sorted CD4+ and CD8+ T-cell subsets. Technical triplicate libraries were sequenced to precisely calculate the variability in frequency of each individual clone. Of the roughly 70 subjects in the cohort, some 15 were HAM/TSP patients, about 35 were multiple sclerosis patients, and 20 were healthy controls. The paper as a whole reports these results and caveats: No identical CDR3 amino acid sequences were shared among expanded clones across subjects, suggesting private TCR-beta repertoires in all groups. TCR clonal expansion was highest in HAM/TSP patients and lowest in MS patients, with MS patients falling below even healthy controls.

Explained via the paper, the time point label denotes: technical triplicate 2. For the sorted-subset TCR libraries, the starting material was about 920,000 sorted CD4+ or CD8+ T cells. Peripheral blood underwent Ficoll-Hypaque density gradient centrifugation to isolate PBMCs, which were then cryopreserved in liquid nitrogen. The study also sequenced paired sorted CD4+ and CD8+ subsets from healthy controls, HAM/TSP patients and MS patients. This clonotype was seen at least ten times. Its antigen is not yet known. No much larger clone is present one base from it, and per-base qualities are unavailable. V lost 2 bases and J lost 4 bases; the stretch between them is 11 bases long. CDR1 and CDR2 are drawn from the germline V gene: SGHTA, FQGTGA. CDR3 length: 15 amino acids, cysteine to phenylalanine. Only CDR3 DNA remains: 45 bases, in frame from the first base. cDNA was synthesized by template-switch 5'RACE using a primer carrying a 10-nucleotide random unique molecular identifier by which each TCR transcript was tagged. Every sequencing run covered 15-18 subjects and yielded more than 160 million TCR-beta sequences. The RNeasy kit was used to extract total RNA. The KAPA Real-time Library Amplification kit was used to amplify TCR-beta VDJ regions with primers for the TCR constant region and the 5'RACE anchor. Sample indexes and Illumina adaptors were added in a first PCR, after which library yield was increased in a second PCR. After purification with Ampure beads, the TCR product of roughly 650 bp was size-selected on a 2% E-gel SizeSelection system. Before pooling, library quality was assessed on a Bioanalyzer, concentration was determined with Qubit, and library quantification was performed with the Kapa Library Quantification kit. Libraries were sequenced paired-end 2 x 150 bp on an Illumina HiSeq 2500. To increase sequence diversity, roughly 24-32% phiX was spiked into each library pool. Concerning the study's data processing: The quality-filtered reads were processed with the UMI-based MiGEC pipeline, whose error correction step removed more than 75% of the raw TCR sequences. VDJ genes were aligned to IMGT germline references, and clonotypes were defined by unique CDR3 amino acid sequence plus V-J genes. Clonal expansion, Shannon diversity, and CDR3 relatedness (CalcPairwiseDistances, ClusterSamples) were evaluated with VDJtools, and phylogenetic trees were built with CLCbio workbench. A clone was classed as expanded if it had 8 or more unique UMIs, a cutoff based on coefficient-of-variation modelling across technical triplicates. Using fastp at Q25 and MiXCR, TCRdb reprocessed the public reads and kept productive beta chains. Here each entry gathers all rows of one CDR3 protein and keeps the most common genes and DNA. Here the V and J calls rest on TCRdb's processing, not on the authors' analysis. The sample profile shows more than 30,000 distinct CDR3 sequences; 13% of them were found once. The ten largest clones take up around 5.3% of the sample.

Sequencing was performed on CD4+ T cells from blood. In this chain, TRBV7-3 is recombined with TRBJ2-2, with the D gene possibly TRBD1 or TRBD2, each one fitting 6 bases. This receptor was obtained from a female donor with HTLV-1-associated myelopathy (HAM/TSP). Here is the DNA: TGTGCCAGCAGCTTATGGGGGGCCGGCACCGGGGAGCTGTTTTTT. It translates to CASSLWGAGTGELFF.